This entry features one T cell receptor beta chain sequence. Per the germline V gene, CDR1 is MGHDK and CDR2 is SYGVNS. V dropped 7 bases and J dropped 7 bases, with 13 bases sitting between them. The CDR3 consists of 12 residues. The sample originates from a study of Tregs in tolerant kidney transplant recipients. Profiled with immunoSEQ multiplex PCR; TCRdb holds only in-frame clones, not every one. The data show roughly 99,000 clones, with 93% seen just once and 0.46% held by the top ten. V usage is TRBV25-1 and J usage is TRBJ1-2, with a possible D match to TRBD1 (6 bases). This clonotype was sampled from a human donor who received a combined kidney and bone marrow transplant. The material sequenced was CD4+ T cells from blood, taken before the transplant. The CDR3 loop is CASTTGSGGYTF. CDR3 nucleotides: TGTGCCAGCACTACAGGGTCGGGTGGCTACACCTTC.